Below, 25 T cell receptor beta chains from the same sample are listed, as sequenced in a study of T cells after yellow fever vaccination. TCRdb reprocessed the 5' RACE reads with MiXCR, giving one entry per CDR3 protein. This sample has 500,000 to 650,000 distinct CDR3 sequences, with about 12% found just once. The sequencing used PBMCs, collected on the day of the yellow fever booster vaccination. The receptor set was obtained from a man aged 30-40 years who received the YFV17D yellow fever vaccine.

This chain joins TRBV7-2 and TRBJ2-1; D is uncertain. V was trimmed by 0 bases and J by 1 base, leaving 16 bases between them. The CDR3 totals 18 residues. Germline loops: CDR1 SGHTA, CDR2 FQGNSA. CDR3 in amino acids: CASSLALSSVGSYNEQFF. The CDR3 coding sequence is TGTGCCAGCAGCTTAGCCCTTTCCTCCGTTGGGTCCTACAATGAGCAGTTCTTC.

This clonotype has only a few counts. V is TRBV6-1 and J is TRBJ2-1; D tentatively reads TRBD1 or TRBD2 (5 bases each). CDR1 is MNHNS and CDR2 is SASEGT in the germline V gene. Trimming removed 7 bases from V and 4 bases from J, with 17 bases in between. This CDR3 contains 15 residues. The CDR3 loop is CASIQEGTAYNEQFF. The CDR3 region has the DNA TGTGCCAGCATCCAAGAAGGGACGGCGTACAATGAGCAGTTCTTC.

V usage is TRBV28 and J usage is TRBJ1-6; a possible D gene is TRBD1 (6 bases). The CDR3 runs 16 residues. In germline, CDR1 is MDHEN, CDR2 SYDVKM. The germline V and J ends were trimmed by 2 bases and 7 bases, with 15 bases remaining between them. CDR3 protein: CASSLHPQGLNSPLHF. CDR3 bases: TGTGCCAGCAGTTTACACCCCCAGGGGTTGAATTCACCCCTCCACTTT.

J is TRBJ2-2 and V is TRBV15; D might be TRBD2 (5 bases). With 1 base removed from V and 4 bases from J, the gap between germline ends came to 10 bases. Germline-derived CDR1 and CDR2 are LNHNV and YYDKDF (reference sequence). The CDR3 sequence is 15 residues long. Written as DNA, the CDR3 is TGTGCCACCAGCAGAGGTACTGAGGGCACCGGGGAGCTGTTTTTT. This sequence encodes CATSRGTEGTGELFF. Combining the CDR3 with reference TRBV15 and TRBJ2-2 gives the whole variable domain DAMVIQNPRYQVTQFGKPVTLSCSQTLNHNVMYWYQQKSSQAPKLLFHYYDKDFNNEADTPDNFQSRRPNTSFCFLDIRSPGLGDTAMYLCATSRGTEGTGELFFGEGSRLTVL.

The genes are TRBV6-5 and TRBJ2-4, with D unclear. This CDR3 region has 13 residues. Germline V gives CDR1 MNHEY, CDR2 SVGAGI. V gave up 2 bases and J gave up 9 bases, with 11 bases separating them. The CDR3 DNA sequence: TGTGCCAGCAGTTACACGGGTCGGAGCATTCAGTACTTC. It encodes CASSYTGRSIQYF.

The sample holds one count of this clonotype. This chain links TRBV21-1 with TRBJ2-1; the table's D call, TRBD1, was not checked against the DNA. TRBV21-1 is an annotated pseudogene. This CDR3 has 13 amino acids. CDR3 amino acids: CASSKRGGNEQFF. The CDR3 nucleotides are TGTGCCAGCAGCAAAAGGGGCGGGAATGAGCAGTTCTTC.

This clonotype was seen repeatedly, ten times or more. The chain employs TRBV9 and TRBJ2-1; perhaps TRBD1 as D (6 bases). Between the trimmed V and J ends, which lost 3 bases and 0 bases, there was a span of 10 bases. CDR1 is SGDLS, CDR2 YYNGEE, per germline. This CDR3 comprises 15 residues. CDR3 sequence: CASSEQGGSYNEQFF. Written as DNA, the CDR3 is TGTGCCAGCAGCGAACAGGGCGGCTCCTACAATGAGCAGTTCTTC.

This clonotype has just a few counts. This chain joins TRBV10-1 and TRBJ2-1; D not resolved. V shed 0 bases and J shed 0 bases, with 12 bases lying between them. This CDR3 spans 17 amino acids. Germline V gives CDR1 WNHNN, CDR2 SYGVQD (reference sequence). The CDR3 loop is CASSESASLSSYNEQFF. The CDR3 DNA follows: TGCGCCAGCAGTGAGTCGGCATCGCTTAGCTCCTACAATGAGCAGTTCTTC.

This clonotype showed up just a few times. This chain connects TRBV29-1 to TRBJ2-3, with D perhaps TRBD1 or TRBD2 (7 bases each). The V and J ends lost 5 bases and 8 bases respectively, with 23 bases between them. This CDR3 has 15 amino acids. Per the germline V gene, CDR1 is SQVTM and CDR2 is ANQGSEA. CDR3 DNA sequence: TGCAGCGTTTTGGAGGGGGGAGGGGGCTCTCTTACGCAGTATTTT. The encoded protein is CSVLEGGGGSLTQYF.

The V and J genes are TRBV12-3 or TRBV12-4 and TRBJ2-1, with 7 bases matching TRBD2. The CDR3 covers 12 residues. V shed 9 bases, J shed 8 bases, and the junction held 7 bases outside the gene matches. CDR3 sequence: CASRLAKDEQFF. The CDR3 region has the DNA TGTGCCAGTAGACTAGCAAAAGATGAGCAGTTCTTC.

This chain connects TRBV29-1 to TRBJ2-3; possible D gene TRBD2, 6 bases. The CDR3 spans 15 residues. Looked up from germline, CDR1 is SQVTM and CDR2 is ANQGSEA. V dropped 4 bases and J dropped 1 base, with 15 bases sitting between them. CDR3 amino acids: CSVVGPRGGTDTQYF. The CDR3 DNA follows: TGCAGCGTTGTAGGTCCGCGGGGAGGCACAGATACGCAGTATTTT.

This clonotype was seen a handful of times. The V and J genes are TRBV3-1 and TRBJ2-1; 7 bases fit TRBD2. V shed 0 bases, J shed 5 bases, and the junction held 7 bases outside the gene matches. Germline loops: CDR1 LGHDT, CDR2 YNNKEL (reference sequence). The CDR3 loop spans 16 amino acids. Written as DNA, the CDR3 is TGTGCCAGCAGCCAAGATAAGGCGGGAGAAGACAATGAGCAGTTCTTC. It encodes CASSQDKAGEDNEQFF.

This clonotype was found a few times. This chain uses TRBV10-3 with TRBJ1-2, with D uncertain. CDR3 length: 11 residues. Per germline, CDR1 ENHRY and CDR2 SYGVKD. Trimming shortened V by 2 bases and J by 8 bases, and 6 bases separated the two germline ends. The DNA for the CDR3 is TGTGCCATCAGTGAGATGGGGGGCTACACCTTC. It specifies CAISEMGGYTF.

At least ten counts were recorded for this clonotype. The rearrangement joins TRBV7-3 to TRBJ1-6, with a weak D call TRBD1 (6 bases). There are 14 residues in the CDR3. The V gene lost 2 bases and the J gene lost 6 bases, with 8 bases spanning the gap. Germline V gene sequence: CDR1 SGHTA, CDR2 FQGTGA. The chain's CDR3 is CASSLGGGNSPLHF. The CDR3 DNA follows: TGTGCCAGCAGCTTAGGAGGGGGTAATTCACCCCTCCACTTT.

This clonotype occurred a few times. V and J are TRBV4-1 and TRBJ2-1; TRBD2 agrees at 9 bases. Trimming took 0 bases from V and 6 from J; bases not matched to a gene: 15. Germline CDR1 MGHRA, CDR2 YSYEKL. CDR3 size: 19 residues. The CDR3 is CASSQETSGRLGIFNEQFF. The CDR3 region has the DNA TGCGCCAGCAGCCAAGAGACTAGCGGTAGGCTTGGAATTTTCAATGAGCAGTTCTTC.

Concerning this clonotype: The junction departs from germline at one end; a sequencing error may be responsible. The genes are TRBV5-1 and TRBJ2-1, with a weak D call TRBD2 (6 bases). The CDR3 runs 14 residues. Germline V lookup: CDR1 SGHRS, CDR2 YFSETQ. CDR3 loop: CASMAGLKSNEQLF. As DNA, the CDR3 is TGCGCCAGCATGGCGGGACTTAAAAGCAATGAGCAGCTCTTC. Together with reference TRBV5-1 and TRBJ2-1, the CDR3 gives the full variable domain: KAGVTQTPRYLIKTRGQQVTLSCSPISGHRSVSWYQQTPGQGLQFLFEYFSETQRNKGNFPGRFSGRQFSNSRSEMNVSTLELGDSALYLCASMAGLKSNEQLFGPGTRLTVL.

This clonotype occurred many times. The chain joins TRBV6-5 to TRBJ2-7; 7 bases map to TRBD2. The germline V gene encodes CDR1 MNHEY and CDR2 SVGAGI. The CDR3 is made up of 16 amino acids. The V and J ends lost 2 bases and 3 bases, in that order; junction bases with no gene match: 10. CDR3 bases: TGTGCCAGCAGTTACGGACATGGGGGGGAGGTCTACGAGCAGTACTTC. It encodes CASSYGHGGEVYEQYF.

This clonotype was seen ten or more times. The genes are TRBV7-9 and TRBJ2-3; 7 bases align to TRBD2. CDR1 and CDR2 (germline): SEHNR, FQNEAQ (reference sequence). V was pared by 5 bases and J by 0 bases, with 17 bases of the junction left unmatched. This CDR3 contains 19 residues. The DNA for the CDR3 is TGTGCCAGCAGCCGGCTGGCGGGAGCCATCCAGTCTAGCACAGATACGCAGTATTTT. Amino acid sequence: CASSRLAGAIQSSTDTQYF. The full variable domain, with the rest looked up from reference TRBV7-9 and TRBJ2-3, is DTGVSQNPRHKITKRGQNVTFRCDPISEHNRLYWYRQTLGQGPEFLTYFQNEAQLEKSRLLSDRFSAERPKGSFSTLEIQRTEQGDSAMYLCASSRLAGAIQSSTDTQYFGPGTRLTVL.

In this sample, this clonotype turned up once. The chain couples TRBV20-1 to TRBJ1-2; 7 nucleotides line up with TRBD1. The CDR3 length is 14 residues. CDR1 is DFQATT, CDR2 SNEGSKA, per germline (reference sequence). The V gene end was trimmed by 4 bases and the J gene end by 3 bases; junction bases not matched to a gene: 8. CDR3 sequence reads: CSATDRAGDYGYTF. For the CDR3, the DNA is TGCAGTGCTACCGACAGGGCTGGGGACTATGGCTACACCTTC.

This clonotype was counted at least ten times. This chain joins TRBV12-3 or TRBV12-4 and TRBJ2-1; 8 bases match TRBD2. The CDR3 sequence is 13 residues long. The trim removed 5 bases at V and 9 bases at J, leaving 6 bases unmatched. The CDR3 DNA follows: TGTGCCAGCAGTCCGGGACTAGGTGGTGAGCAGTTCTTC. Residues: CASSPGLGGEQFF.

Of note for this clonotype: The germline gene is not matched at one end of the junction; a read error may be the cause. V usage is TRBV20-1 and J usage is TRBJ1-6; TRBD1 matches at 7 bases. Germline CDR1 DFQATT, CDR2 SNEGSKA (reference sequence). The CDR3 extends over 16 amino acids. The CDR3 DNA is TGCTGTGCTAGACTCACAGGGGTGGACTATAATTCACCCCTCCACTTT. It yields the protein CCARLTGVDYNSPLHF.

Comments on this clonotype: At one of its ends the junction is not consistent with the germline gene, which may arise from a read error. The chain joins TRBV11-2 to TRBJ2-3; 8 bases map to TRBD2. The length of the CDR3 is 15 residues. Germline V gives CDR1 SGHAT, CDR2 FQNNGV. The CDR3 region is CASSPQAGDTYTQYF. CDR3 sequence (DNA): TGTGCCAGCAGCCCCCAAGCGGGGGACACATATACGCAGTATTTT.

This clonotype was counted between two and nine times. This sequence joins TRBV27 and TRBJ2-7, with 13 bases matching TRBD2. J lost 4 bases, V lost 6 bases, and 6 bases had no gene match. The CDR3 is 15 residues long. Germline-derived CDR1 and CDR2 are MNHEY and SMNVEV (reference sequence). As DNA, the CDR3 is TGTGCCAGCAGGAAACTAGCGGGAGGGCCATACGAGCAGTACTTC. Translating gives CASRKLAGGPYEQYF.

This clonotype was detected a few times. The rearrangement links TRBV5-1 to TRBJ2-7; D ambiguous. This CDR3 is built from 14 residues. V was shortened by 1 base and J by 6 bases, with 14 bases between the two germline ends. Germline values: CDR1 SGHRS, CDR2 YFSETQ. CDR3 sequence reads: CASSLSSNWGEQYF. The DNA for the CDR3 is TGCGCCAGCAGCTTGTCCAGCAATTGGGGCGAGCAGTACTTC. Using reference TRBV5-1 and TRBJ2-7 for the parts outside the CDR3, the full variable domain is KAGVTQTPRYLIKTRGQQVTLSCSPISGHRSVSWYQQTPGQGLQFLFEYFSETQRNKGNFPGRFSGRQFSNSRSEMNVSTLELGDSALYLCASSLSSNWGEQYFGPGTRLTVT.

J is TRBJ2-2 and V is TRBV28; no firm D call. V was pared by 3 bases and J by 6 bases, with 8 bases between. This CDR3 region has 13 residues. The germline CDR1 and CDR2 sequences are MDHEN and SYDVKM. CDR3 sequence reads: CASSLFLSGELFF. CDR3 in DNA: TGTGCCAGCAGTTTGTTCCTATCCGGGGAGCTGTTTTTT.